Shown below are 10 T cell receptor beta chains from a single sample sequenced in a study of siplizumab effects on memory and regulatory T cells. Clones were read by immunoSEQ multiplex PCR, and TCRdb kept only the in-frame ones, dropping some. The sample contains 80,000 to 130,000 clones, around 95% of which appear only once. Specimen: Tregs sorted from blood. Receptors originate from a human donor in good health.

This chain joins TRBV19 and TRBJ1-5; D is possibly TRBD1 (5 bases). V lost 5 bases and J lost 0, with 17 bases in between. Germline V lookup: CDR1 LNHDA, CDR2 SQIVND (reference sequence). The CDR3 spans 17 residues. The CDR3 coding sequence is TGTGCCAGTAGTCCCCTAGGGGCGATACGTAGCAATCAGCCCCAGCATTTT. Translated, it gives CASSPLGAIRSNQPQHF.

The chain is built from TRBV7-9 and TRBJ2-1; TRBD2 matches at 8 bases. The CDR3 is 16 amino acids. V trimming: 8 bases; J trimming: 7 bases; junction bases outside the gene matches: 16. The germline CDR1 and CDR2 sequences are SEHNR and FQNEAQ (reference sequence). This chain's CDR3 is CASRQLVAGKNNEQFF. The CDR3 DNA reads as TGTGCCAGCCGGCAGCTCGTAGCGGGAAAGAATAATGAGCAGTTCTTC.

The chain uses TRBV11-2 and TRBJ1-6; no clear D. CDR1 is SGHAT, CDR2 FQNNGV, per germline. With 1 base removed from V and 6 bases from J, the gap between germline ends came to 4 bases. The CDR3 covers 13 residues. This chain's CDR3 is CASSLASNSPLHF. The CDR3 DNA is TGTGCCAGCAGCTTAGCTTCTAATTCACCCCTCCACTTT.

V gene TRBV5-1 combines with J gene TRBJ1-4, with D unclear. This CDR3 contains 14 residues. V shed 5 bases and J shed 2 bases, with 10 bases lying between them. The germline gives CDR1 SGHRS, CDR2 YFSETQ. CDR3 in DNA: TGCGCCAGCAGGGACGGCTCCACTAATGAAAAACTGTTTTTT. Its protein is CASRDGSTNEKLFF.

The V call is TRBV7-9, the J call TRBJ2-3; a possible D gene is TRBD1 (6 bases). Trimming left V 4 bases short and J 0 bases short, with 20 bases between. The germline V gene encodes CDR1 SEHNR and CDR2 FQNEAQ (reference sequence). The CDR3 extends over 18 amino acids. This chain's CDR3 is CASSSWFGMGASTDTQYF. The CDR3 DNA follows: TGTGCCAGCAGCTCATGGTTCGGGATGGGGGCAAGCACAGATACGCAGTATTTT.

This chain connects TRBV7-9 to TRBJ1-6; 7 bases map to TRBD1. Trimming at V came to 5 bases and at J to 5 bases, leaving 9 bases not matched to a gene. The germline gives CDR1 SEHNR, CDR2 FQNEAQ (reference sequence). This CDR3 is 16 amino acids long. In nucleotides, the CDR3 is TGTGCCAGCAGCCATTTCGACAGGGTCCATAATTCACCCCTCCACTTT. Its translation: CASSHFDRVHNSPLHF.

The CDR3: CASSYQSESSYEQYF. CDR3 bases: TGTGCCAGCAGTTACCAGTCGGAGAGCTCCTACGAGCAGTACTTC. The chain employs TRBV6-6 and TRBJ2-7; the D is unclear. In germline, CDR1 is MNHNY, CDR2 SVGAGI (reference sequence). V was shortened by 2 bases and J by 0 bases, with 11 bases between the two germline ends. CDR3 size: 15 residues.

The rearrangement joins TRBV11-2 to TRBJ2-5; D is uncertain. V lost 3 bases, J lost 1 base, and 6 bases lay in between. The CDR3 spans 13 residues. The germline gives CDR1 SGHAT, CDR2 FQNNGV. Written as DNA, the CDR3 is TGTGCCAGCAGCTTCGGCTCCCAAGAGACCCAGTACTTC. As protein: CASSFGSQETQYF.

V and J are TRBV11-2 and TRBJ1-1; TRBD1 is a possible D gene (5 bases). The CDR3 is 14 residues long. Between the trimmed V and J ends, which lost 2 bases and 6 bases, there was a span of 13 bases. Germline CDR1 and CDR2: SGHAT and FQNNGV. For the CDR3, the DNA is TGTGCCAGCAGCTTAATAGGGGTGGGAGCTGAAGCTTTCTTT. Translated, it gives CASSLIGVGAEAFF.

The chain combines TRBV6-5 with TRBJ2-5; 8 nucleotides align to TRBD1. Germline V CDR1 and CDR2: MNHEY, SVGAGI. Trimming took 5 bases from V and 4 from J; bases not matched to a gene: 6. This CDR3 is built from 14 residues. The CDR3 loop is CASSKHRGLETQYF. The CDR3 DNA follows: TGTGCCAGCAGTAAGCACAGGGGGTTAGAGACCCAGTACTTC.